This T cell receptor beta chain was profiled in a study of blood T cell repertoires in COVID-19. Overall study: PBMCs, B-cell-depleted T cells, or T cells were the source of the cDNA or gDNA that made up the material.

V shed 1 base and J shed 0 bases, with 6 bases lying between them. Looked up from germline, CDR1 is SNHLY and CDR2 is FYNNEI. This CDR3 contains 15 residues. How the authors handled the data: Estimation of nucleated cell counts relied on the amplification of reference gene primers. Using immunoSEQ multiplex PCR, the repertoire was profiled, and TCRdb retains in-frame clones only, with some absent. V and J calls and clone size are as listed in that table; D and trimming were resolved from the DNA. Of 250,000 to 350,000 clones in the sample, 89% were seen once. The chain links TRBV2 to TRBJ2-2, with unresolved D. What was sequenced was PBMCs or T cells enriched from blood (not recorded which). The origin of this receptor is a woman between 50 and 59 years old who had been exposed to COVID-19. The CDR3 DNA reads as TGTGCCAGCAGTGAAGGGCTAGCGAACACCGGGGAGCTGTTTTTT. This encodes CASSEGLANTGELFF.